A single sample is the source of the 10 T cell receptor beta chains below, sequenced in a study of blood T cell repertoires in COVID-19. Method: immunoSEQ multiplex PCR; TCRdb's copy keeps in-frame clones and lacks some. This table has approximately 200,000 clones, over 65% appearing once. The source material was peripheral blood. These receptors came from a person aged 65-85 years with COVID-19, enrolled during active disease.

The rearrangement uses TRBV19 and TRBJ2-3, with 8 bases lining up with TRBD1. The CDR3 runs 17 residues. Germline V gene sequence: CDR1 LNHDA, CDR2 SQIVND (reference sequence). J gave up 2 bases and V 5 bases, and 12 bases lay outside the gene matches. CDR3 in amino acids: CASSSGTGNFHTDTQYF. For the CDR3, the DNA is TGTGCCAGTAGTTCAGGGACAGGTAATTTCCACACAGATACGCAGTATTTT.

The rearrangement links TRBV7-2 to TRBJ2-7, with 10 bases that match TRBD2. The CDR3 has 14 amino acids. Trimming cost V 5 bases and J 6 bases; bases outside gene matches: 7. The germline V gene encodes CDR1 SGHTA and CDR2 FQGNSA. The CDR3 DNA sequence: TGTGCCAGCAGCCCCAGCGGGGGGGCTGTCGAGCAGTACTTC. Protein sequence: CASSPSGGAVEQYF.

The J gene is TRBJ1-1, the V gene TRBV11-1, with 8 bases that match TRBD1. V gave up 6 bases and J gave up 5 bases; unmatched junction bases: 5. The CDR3 contains 13 residues. Germline V gene lookup returns CDR1 SGHAT and CDR2 FQDESV (reference sequence). The CDR3 is CASRRQGRTEAFF. As DNA, the CDR3 is TGTGCCAGCAGGAGACAGGGGAGGACTGAAGCTTTCTTT.

The chain uses TRBV6-5 and TRBJ1-6, with TRBD1 as a possible D gene (5 bases). Trimming shortened V by 2 bases and J by 11 bases, and 16 bases separated the two germline ends. CDR1 is MNHEY and CDR2 is SVGAGI in the germline V gene. This CDR3 comprises 15 residues. Written as DNA, the CDR3 is TGTGCCAGCAGTTACGCGGGACTCTCGAATACACCCCTCCACTTT. Translated: CASSYAGLSNTPLHF.

The chain couples TRBV11-2 to TRBJ2-2; 7 bases are a match to TRBD2. V shed 5 bases, J shed 7 bases, and the junction held 7 bases outside the gene matches. Germline V lookup: CDR1 SGHAT, CDR2 FQNNGV. The CDR3 is 14 amino acids. The CDR3 region is CASSHRGRVGELFF. CDR3 DNA sequence: TGTGCCAGCAGCCATCGTGGGAGGGTCGGGGAGCTGTTTTTT.

The chain is built from TRBV28 and TRBJ2-1; 8 bases are a match to TRBD2. This CDR3 is built from 16 residues. Germline V gene data show CDR1 as MDHEN and CDR2 as SYDVKM. Unmatched junction bases numbered 11, after V lost 6 bases and J lost 4 bases. The CDR3 protein is CASSLISGAIYNEQFF. Here the CDR3 DNA reads TGTGCCAGCAGCCTTATTAGCGGGGCCATATACAATGAGCAGTTCTTC.

This rearrangement joins TRBV15 to TRBJ1-4; D possibly corresponds to TRBD1 (6 bases). Germline CDR1 LNHNV, CDR2 YYDKDF (reference sequence). V lost 4 bases, J lost 7 bases, and 16 bases lay in between. This CDR3 is 15 amino acids long. CDR3 protein: CATSTPTGYSEKLFF. In DNA, the CDR3 is TGTGCCACCAGCACCCCGACAGGTTACAGTGAAAAACTGTTTTTT.

This sequence joins TRBV10-3 and TRBJ1-4, with 10 bases that match TRBD1. V shed 8 bases, J shed 2 bases, and the junction held 2 bases outside the gene matches. This CDR3 has 14 amino acids. Germline V gives CDR1 ENHRY, CDR2 SYGVKD. CDR3 loop: CAIGQGGTNEKLFF. For the CDR3, the DNA is TGTGCCATCGGACAGGGGGGGACTAATGAAAAACTGTTTTTT.

This clone appeared a single time. V gene TRBV9 combines with J gene TRBJ1-1; perhaps TRBD1 as D (5 bases). This CDR3 comprises 14 residues. Trimming shortened V by 1 base and J by 4 bases, and 11 bases separated the two germline ends. Per germline, CDR1 SGDLS and CDR2 YYNGEE. The CDR3 spells CASSVQWGGTEAFF. The CDR3 nucleotides read TGTGCCAGCAGCGTACAATGGGGGGGCACTGAAGCTTTCTTT.

This clone was recorded only once. The chain employs TRBV7-2 and TRBJ2-1, with 10 positions matching TRBD1. The CDR3 runs 15 residues. Germline V gives CDR1 SGHTA, CDR2 FQGNSA. The ends lost 5 bases at V and 4 bases at J; junction bases unmatched: 5. CDR3 coding DNA: TGTGCCAGCAGCCACGGACAGGGGGAGTACAATGAGCAGTTCTTC. Encoded protein: CASSHGQGEYNEQFF.